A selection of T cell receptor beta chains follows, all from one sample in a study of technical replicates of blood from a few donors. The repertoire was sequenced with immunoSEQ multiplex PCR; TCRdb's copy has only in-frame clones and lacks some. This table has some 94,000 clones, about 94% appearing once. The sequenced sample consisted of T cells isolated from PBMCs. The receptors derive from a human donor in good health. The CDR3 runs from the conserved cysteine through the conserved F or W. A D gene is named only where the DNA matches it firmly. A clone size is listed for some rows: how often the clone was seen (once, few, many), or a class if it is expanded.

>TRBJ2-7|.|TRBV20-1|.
TGCAGTGCTAGACAGGGTTCCGAGCAGTACTTC
CSARQGSEQYF
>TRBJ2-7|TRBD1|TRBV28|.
TGTGCCAGCAGTTTAGGGGCAGGGGGCATCGACGAGCAGTACTTC
CASSLGAGGIDEQYF
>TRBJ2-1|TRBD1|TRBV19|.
TGTGCCAGTAGTAGGCGACAGGGGGCGGACAATGAGCAGTTCTTC
CASSRRQGADNEQFF
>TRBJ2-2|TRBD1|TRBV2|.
TGTGCCAGCAGTGAATGGACAGGGGACACCGGGGAGCTGTTTTTT
CASSEWTGDTGELFF
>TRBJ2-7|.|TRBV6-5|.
TGTGCCAGCAGGACTCCACGGGGGTTACCTTACGAGCAGTACTTC
CASRTPRGLPYEQYF
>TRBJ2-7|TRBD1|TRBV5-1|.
TGCGCCAGCAGCCTACAGGGGGCAGTATACGAGCAGTACTTC
CASSLQGAVYEQYF
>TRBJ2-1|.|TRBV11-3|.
TGTGCCAGCAGCGGAAAGGGAGGCCCCTACAATGAGCAGTTCTTC
CASSGKGGPYNEQFF
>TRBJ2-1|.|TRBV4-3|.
TGCGCCAGCAGCCAAGATTTGTCTAGCAGCTACAATGAGCAGTTCTTC
CASSQDLSSSYNEQFF
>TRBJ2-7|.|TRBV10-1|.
TGCGCCAGCAGCGCGGGACAGCGATACGAGCAGTACTTC
CASSAGQRYEQYF
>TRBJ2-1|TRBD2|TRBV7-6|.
TGTGCCAGCAGCCAGAGGGGACTAGCGGGAGGGCCCGATTACAATGAGCAGTTCTTC
CASSQRGLAGGPDYNEQFF
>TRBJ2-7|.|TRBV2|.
TGTGCCAGCAGTCGCCTAGAACTGGGCGAGCAGTACTTC
CASSRLELGEQYF
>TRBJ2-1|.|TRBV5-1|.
TGCGCCAGCAGCTTGGGACAACTGAGCTCCTACAATGAGCAGTTCTTC
CASSLGQLSSYNEQFF
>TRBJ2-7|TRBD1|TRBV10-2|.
TGCGCCAGCAGGCAACCGGGACAGGGCTACGAGCAGTACTTC
CASRQPGQGYEQYF
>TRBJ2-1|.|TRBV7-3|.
TGTGCCAGCAGCTTACTTGGAGCCAATGAGCAGTTCTTC
CASSLLGANEQFF
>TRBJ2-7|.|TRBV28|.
TGTGCCAGCAGTTTGCTAGAGGGAGCCTACGAGCAGTACTTC
CASSLLEGAYEQYF
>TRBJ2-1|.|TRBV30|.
TGTGCCTGGATCCAGGGAATACATGAGCAGTTCTTC
CAWIQGIHEQFF
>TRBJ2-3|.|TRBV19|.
TGTGCCAGTAACTCTGGAGGGGGCTTAGATACGCAGTATTTT
CASNSGGGLDTQYF
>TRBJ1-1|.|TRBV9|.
TGTGCCAGCAGCCCCCGGGCGGGGAACACTGAAGCTTTCTTT
CASSPRAGNTEAFF
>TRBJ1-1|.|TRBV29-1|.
TGCAGCGCTTACAAGAACACTGAAGCTTTCTTT
CSAYKNTEAFF
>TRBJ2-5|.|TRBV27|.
TGTGCCAGCAGTATCACCGTAGAGGGAGAGACCCAGTACTTC
CASSITVEGETQYF
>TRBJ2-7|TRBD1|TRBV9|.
TGTGCCAGCAGCGCGACAGGGGGCGGTTTCTACGAGCAGTACTTC
CASSATGGGFYEQYF
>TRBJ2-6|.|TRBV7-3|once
TGTGCCAGCAGCGTCAGCCGGGATTCTGGGGCCAACGTCCTGACTTTC
CASSVSRDSGANVLTF
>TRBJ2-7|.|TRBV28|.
TGTGCCAGCAGCCACATTCTCGAGCAGTACTTC
CASSHILEQYF
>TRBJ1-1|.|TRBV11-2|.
TGTGCCAGCAGCTCCCCTAAGGGGAAAAGGGACACTGAAGCTTTCTTT
CASSSPKGKRDTEAFF